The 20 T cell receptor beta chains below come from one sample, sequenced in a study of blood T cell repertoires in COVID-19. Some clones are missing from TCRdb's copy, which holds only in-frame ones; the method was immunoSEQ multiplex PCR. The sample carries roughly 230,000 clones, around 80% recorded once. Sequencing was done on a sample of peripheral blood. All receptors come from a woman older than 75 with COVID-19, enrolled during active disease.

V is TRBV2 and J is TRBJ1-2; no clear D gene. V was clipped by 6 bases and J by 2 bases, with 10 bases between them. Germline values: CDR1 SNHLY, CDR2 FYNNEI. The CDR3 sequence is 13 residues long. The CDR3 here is CASRLEKNYGYTF. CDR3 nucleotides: TGTGCCAGCAGATTAGAGAAGAACTATGGCTACACCTTC. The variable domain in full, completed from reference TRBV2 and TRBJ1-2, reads EPEVTQTPSHQVTQMGQEVILRCVPISNHLYFYWYRQILGQKVEFLVSFYNNEISEKSEIFDDQFSVERPDGSNFTLKIRSTKLEDSAMYFCASRLEKNYGYTFGSGTRLTVV.

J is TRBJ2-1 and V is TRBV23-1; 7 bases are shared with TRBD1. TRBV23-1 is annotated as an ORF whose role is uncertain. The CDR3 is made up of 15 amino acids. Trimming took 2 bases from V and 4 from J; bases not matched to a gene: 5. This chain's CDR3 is CASSQQGVGYNEQFF. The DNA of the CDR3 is TGCGCCAGCAGTCAACAGGGGGTGGGATACAATGAGCAGTTCTTC.

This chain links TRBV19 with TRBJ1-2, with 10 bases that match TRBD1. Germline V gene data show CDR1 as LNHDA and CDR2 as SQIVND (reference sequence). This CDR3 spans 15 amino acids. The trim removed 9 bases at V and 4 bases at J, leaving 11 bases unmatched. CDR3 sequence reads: CARRDRGQRGYGYTF. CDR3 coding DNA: TGTGCCAGGCGGGACAGGGGACAGAGGGGCTATGGCTACACCTTC.

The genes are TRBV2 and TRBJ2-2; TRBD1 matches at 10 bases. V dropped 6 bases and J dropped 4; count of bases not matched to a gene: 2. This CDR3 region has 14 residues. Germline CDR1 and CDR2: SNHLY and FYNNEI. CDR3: CASRGQGSTGELFF. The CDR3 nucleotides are TGTGCCAGCAGGGGACAGGGGAGCACCGGGGAGCTGTTTTTT. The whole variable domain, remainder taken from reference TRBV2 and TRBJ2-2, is EPEVTQTPSHQVTQMGQEVILRCVPISNHLYFYWYRQILGQKVEFLVSFYNNEISEKSEIFDDQFSVERPDGSNFTLKIRSTKLEDSAMYFCASRGQGSTGELFFGEGSRLTVL.

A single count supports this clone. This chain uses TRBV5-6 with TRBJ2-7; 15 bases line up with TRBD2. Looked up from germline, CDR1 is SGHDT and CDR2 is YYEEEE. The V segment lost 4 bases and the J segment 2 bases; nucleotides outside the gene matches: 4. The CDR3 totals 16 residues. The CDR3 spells CASSPRTSGRAYEQYF. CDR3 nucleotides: TGTGCCAGCAGCCCCAGGACTAGCGGGAGGGCCTACGAGCAGTACTTC.

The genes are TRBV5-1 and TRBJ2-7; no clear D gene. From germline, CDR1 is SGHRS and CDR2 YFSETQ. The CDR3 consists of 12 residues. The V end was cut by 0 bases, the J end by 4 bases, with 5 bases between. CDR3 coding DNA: TGCGCCAGCAGCTTGGATCTGTACGAGCAGTACTTC. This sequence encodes CASSLDLYEQYF.

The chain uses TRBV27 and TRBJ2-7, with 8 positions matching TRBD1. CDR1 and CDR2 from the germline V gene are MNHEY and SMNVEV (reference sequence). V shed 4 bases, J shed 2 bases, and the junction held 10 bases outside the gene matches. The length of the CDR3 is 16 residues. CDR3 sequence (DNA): TGTGCCAGCAGTTCCCTTGACAGGGGACCCCCCTACGAGCAGTACGTC. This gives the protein CASSSLDRGPPYEQYV.

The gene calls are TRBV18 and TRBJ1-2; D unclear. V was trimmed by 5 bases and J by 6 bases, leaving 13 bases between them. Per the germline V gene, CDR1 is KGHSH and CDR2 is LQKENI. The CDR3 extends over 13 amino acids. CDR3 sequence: CASSTAWSDGYTF. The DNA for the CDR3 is TGTGCCAGCTCAACGGCCTGGAGCGATGGCTACACCTTC.

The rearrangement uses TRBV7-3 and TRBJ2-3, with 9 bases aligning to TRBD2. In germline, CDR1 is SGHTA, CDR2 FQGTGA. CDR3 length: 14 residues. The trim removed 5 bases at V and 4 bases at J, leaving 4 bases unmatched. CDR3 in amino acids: CASSPGLAADTQYF. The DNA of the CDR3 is TGTGCCAGCAGCCCGGGACTAGCAGCAGATACGCAGTATTTT.

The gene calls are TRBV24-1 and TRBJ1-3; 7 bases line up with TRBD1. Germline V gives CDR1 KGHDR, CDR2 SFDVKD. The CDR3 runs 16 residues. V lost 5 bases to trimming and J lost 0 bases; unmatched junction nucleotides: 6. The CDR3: CATSAAGGFSGNTIYF. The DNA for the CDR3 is TGTGCCACCAGTGCGGCAGGGGGGTTCTCTGGAAACACCATATATTTT.

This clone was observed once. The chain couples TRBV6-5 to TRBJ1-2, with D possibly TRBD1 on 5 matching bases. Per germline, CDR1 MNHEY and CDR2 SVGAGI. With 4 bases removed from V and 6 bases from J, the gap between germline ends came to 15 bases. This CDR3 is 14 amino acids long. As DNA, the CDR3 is TGTGCCAGCAGTTCCTTCCAGGGTTACCATGGCTACACCTTC. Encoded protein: CASSSFQGYHGYTF.

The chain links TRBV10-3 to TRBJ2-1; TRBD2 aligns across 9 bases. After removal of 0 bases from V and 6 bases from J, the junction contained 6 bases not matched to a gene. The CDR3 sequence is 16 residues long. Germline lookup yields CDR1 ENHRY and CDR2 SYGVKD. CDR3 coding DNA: TGTGCCATCAGTGAGTCGATGGCGGGGGGGTTCAATGAGCAGTTCTTC. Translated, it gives CAISESMAGGFNEQFF.

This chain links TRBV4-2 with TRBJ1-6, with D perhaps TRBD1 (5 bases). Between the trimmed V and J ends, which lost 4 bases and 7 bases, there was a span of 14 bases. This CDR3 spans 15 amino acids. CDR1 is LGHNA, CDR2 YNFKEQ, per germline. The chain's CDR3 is CASSLDRDSNSPLHF. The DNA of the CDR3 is TGTGCCAGCAGCCTGGACCGGGACTCGAATTCACCCCTCCACTTT.

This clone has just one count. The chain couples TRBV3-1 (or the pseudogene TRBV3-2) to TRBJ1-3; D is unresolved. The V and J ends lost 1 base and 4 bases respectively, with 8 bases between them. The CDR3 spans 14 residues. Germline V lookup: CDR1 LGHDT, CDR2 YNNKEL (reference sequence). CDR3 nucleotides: TGTGCCAGCAGCCAAGGCGGGTCGGGAAACACCATATATTTT. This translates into CASSQGGSGNTIYF.

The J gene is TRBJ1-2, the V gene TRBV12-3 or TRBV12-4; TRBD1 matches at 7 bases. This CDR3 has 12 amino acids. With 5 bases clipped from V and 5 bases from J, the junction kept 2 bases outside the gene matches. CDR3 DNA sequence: TGTGCCAGCAGTCAACAGGGGTATGGCTACACCTTC. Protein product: CASSQQGYGYTF.

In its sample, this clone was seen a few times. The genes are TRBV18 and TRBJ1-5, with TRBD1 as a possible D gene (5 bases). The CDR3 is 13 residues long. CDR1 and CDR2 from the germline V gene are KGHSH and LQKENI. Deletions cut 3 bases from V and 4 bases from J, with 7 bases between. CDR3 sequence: CASSPTANQPQHF. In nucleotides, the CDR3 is TGTGCCAGCTCACCGACAGCTAATCAGCCCCAGCATTTT.

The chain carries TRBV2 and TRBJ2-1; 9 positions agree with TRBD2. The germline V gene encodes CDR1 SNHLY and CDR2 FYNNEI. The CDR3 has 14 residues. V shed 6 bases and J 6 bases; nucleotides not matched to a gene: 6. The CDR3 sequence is CASRPAGGRNEQFF. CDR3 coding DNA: TGTGCCAGCAGGCCGGCGGGGGGGCGCAATGAGCAGTTCTTC.

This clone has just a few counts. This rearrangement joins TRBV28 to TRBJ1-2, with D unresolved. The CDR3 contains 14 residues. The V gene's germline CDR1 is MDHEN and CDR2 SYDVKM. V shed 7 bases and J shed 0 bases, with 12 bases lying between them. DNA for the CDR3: TGTGCCAGCAACCCCGGCGGAGCTAACTATGGCTACACCTTC. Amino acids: CASNPGGANYGYTF.

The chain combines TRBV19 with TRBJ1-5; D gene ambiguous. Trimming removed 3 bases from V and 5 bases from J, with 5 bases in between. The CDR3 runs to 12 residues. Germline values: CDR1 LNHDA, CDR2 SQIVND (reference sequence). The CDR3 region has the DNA TGTGCCAGTAGTATTTTCGATCAGCCCCAGCATTTT. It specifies CASSIFDQPQHF.

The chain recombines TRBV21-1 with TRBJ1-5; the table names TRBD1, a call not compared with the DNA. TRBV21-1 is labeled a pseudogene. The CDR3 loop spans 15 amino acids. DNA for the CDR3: TGTGCCAGCAGCCCCCAGGACAGGGTGTGGCAGCCCCAGCATTTT. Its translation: CASSPQDRVWQPQHF.